This entry lists 8 T cell receptor beta chains sequenced from one sample in a study of blood T cell repertoires in COVID-19 (dated by TCRdb to the early 2020s). Libraries were built with the immunoSEQ multiplex PCR assay. What TCRdb holds here is the immuneACCESS table cut down to in-frame rearrangements. Part of the clones is not present; checked against another copy, under half of the missing clones reflect an unresolved V gene, and the others are unexplained. In all, the sample holds 270,000 or so clones, and under 90% of those were seen once. Of the sample, around 7.8% is held by the ten largest clones. Sequenced material: peripheral blood. These receptors were collected from a human donor in a cohort sampled during active COVID-19.

Only a few counts were recorded for this clone. CDR3 sequence (DNA): TGTGCCAGTAGTCCTACAGGGGGCAACACCGGGGAGCTGTTTTTT. As protein: CASSPTGGNTGELFF. The chain combines TRBV19 with TRBJ2-2; TRBD1 matches 9 bases. The CDR3 has 15 residues. Germline CDR1 reads LNHDA; CDR2 reads SQIVND (reference sequence). The ends lost 5 bases at V and 2 bases at J; junction bases unmatched: 3.

The chain has TRBV29-1 and TRBJ1-2, with 7 bases aligning to TRBD1. Germline values: CDR1 SQVTM, CDR2 ANQGSEA. The CDR3 has 15 amino acids. V was pared by 2 bases and J by 2 bases, with 8 bases of the junction left unmatched. CDR3 coding DNA: TGCAGCGTTGAAAGGTGGCAGGGGGGCAACTATGGCTACACCTTC. This translates into CSVERWQGGNYGYTF.

The CDR3 bases are TGTGCCAGCAGCGGGGACAGGTGGGGCCCAGATACGCAGTATTTT. The encoded protein is CASSGDRWGPDTQYF. J is TRBJ2-3 and V is TRBV7-9; 8 bases are shared with TRBD1. Germline CDR1 and CDR2: SEHNR and FQNEAQ (reference sequence). V shed 5 bases and J 4 bases; nucleotides not matched to a gene: 8. There are 15 residues in the CDR3.

This chain joins TRBV11-3 and TRBJ2-5; TRBD2 is a possible D gene (6 bases). V was trimmed by 9 bases and J by 1 base, leaving 12 bases between them. Looked up from germline, CDR1 is SGHNT and CDR2 is YENEEA. This CDR3 has 13 residues. CDR3 sequence: CASAGGPQETQYF. CDR3 in DNA: TGTGCCAGTGCCGGGGGACCCCAAGAGACCCAGTACTTC.

The chain uses TRBV12-3 or TRBV12-4 and TRBJ2-5; TRBD1 is a possible D gene (6 bases). The CDR3 has 13 residues. V lost 6 bases, J lost 5 bases, and 13 bases lay in between. The CDR3 loop reads CASRLTGLETQYF. Here the CDR3 DNA reads TGTGCCAGCAGACTAACAGGGTTGGAGACCCAGTACTTC.

This chain joins TRBV19 and TRBJ1-4, with TRBD1 matching over 8 bases. Germline V gene data show CDR1 as LNHDA and CDR2 as SQIVND (reference sequence). There are 15 residues in the CDR3. The V and J ends lost 4 bases and 8 bases, in that order; junction bases with no gene match: 9. The chain's CDR3 is CASSTTGTGREKLFF. CDR3 DNA: TGTGCCAGTAGTACCACCGGGACAGGAAGGGAAAAACTGTTTTTT.

The chain is built from TRBV23-1 and TRBJ2-5; D possibly corresponds to TRBD1 (6 bases). TRBV23-1 is annotated as an ORF whose role is uncertain. The CDR3 covers 17 residues. Trimming took off 0 bases at V and 2 bases at J, with 16 bases between the two ends. CDR3: CASSQSKGVRGQETQYF. The CDR3 DNA reads as TGCGCCAGCAGTCAATCGAAAGGGGTCAGGGGACAAGAGACCCAGTACTTC.

V usage is TRBV6-1 and J usage is TRBJ2-1; D is uncertain. The CDR3 sequence is 16 residues long. Germline CDR1 reads MNHNS; CDR2 reads SASEGT. Trimming took off 3 bases at V and 0 bases at J, with 12 bases between the two ends. For the CDR3, the DNA is TGTGCCAGCAGTGATTTGCTGGGCGCCTCCTACAATGAGCAGTTCTTC. Its protein is CASSDLLGASYNEQFF.